The entry that follows covers one TCR beta chain sequence. One end of the junction does not line up with germline, which may come from a read error. This sample was taken from a study of molecular identifiers for immune sequencing clone quantification. Investigators produced naive CD8 libraries from approximately 20,000 to 1,000,000 sorted cells, drawing on 10%, 30% or 50% RNA. Sorted naive CD8 T cells were those defined as CD8+CD4-CCR7+CD45RA+. Bulk libraries came from a prior protocol with listed TCR primers. TCRdb analysed the PCR reads with MiXCR anew, one entry per CDR3 protein. This sample has around 460,000 distinct CDR3 sequences, with about a fifth found just once. The sample consisted of naive CD8+ T cells from blood, with Jurkat cell RNA spiked in. The subset is: FACS-sorted CD8+CD4-CCR7+CD45RA+ naive T cells. The receptor was derived from a human donor in good health. Some libraries in this study had Jurkat cell RNA spiked in.

The CDR3 here is CATSPDSRANVLTF. Written as DNA, the CDR3 is TGTGCCACCTCCCCAGACTCTAGGGCCAACGTCCTGACTTTC. This chain uses TRBV9 with TRBJ2-6; D call uncertain. The CDR3 is 14 residues long. Germline V lookup: CDR1 SGDLS, CDR2 YYNGEE.